This T cell receptor (beta chain) derives from a study of CD8+CD57+ T cells in acquired aplastic anemia. Whole-study findings and limits: Patients and controls turned out to have twenty-nine CD8+ CDR3 sequences in common. No significant patient-versus-control difference appeared in CD8+ Simpson's diversity.

CDR1 and CDR2 (germline): LGHDT, YNNKEL (reference sequence). Germline trimming cut 0 bases from V and 7 bases from J; bases unmatched to any gene: 17. CDR3 length: 19 residues. This clonotype was seen just once. Its antigen is unknown. The sequenced patients had an expansion of CD8+CD57+ cells seen by flow cytometry. TCR beta VDJ and CDR3 profiling used genomic DNA as template. TCRdb itself ran the reads through MiXCR, one entry per CDR3 protein. This sample yields 50,000 to 65,000 distinct CDR3 sequences, of which 57% are seen a single time; 15% to 20% belongs to the top ten. The rearrangement links TRBV3-1 to TRBJ2-1, with 8 bases aligning to TRBD2. Sequencing was carried out using sorted CD4+, CD8+, or CD8+CD57+ T cells (not recorded which) from PBMCs. The clonotype comes from a human donor with aplastic anemia. CDR3: CASSQDETPGGEGLNEQFF. The CDR3 region has the DNA TGTGCCAGCAGCCAAGATGAAACTCCGGGGGGGGAGGGGTTGAATGAGCAGTTCTTC.